What follows are 11 T cell receptor beta chains derived from one specimen sequenced in a study of blood T cell repertoires in COVID-19. TCRdb's table, derived via immunoSEQ multiplex PCR, lists solely in-frame clones and lacks some. The sample records about 150,000 clones, about nine tenths being singletons. The sample taken for sequencing was peripheral blood. The origin of the receptors is a woman in her sixties or seventies with acute or convalescent COVID-19.

This clone has just a few counts. The chain couples TRBV12-3 or TRBV12-4 to TRBJ1-2, with TRBD1 as a possible D gene (5 bases). V lost 7 bases and J lost 8, with 14 bases in between. The CDR3 covers 12 residues. This chain's CDR3 is CASTLRVGGYTF. DNA for the CDR3: TGTGCCAGCACCCTCAGGGTAGGGGGCTACACCTTC.

The gene calls are TRBV11-3 and TRBJ2-2, with 13 bases fitting TRBD2. Per germline, CDR1 SGHNT and CDR2 YENEEA. The ends lost 5 bases at V and 7 bases at J; junction bases unmatched: 10. This CDR3 comprises 17 residues. The CDR3 DNA reads as TGTGCCAGCAGCCCGACTAGCGGGGGGCTGAGAAACGGGGAGCTGTTTTTT. This codes for CASSPTSGGLRNGELFF. Variable domain in full (rest from reference TRBV11-3 and TRBJ2-2): EAGVVQSPRYKIIEKKQPVAFWCNPISGHNTLYWYLQNLGQGPELLIRYENEEAVDDSQLPKDRFSAERLKGVDSTLKIQPAELGDSAVYLCASSPTSGGLRNGELFFGEGSRLTVL.

The chain carries TRBV7-9 and TRBJ1-6, with D unresolved. The germline V and J ends were trimmed by 4 bases and 1 base, with 8 bases remaining between them. The CDR3 is made up of 15 amino acids. CDR1 is SEHNR and CDR2 is FQNEAQ in the germline V gene (reference sequence). Here the CDR3 reads CASSSEGSYNSPLHF. CDR3 in DNA: TGTGCCAGCAGCTCCGAGGGTTCCTATAATTCACCCCTCCACTTT. The full variable domain, in which reference TRBV7-9 and TRBJ1-6 provide the parts outside the CDR3, is DTGVSQNPRHKITKRGQNVTFRCDPISEHNRLYWYRQTLGQGPEFLTYFQNEAQLEKSRLLSDRFSAERPKGSFSTLEIQRTEQGDSAMYLCASSSEGSYNSPLHFGNGTRLTVT.

This clone was picked up one time. This chain connects TRBV3-1 (or the pseudogene TRBV3-2) to TRBJ1-4, with 10 bases aligning to TRBD1. The CDR3 sequence is 15 residues long. J gave up 8 bases and V 5 bases, and 8 bases lay outside the gene matches. Germline CDR1 LGHDT, CDR2 YNNKEL (reference sequence). Here the CDR3 reads CASSERTGGGEKLFF. The CDR3 bases are TGTGCCAGCAGCGAACGGACAGGGGGTGGGGAAAAACTGTTTTTT.

This chain links TRBV7-2 with TRBJ2-3; 8 bases fit TRBD2. In germline, CDR1 is SGHTA, CDR2 FQGNSA. After removal of 0 bases from V and 4 bases from J, the junction contained 9 bases not matched to a gene. This CDR3 spans 17 amino acids. The CDR3 loop reads CASSLAERGPASDTQYF. DNA of the CDR3: TGTGCCAGCAGCTTAGCTGAGCGGGGGCCTGCTTCAGATACGCAGTATTTT.

V and J are TRBV7-2 and TRBJ1-2; 8 nucleotides line up with TRBD1. The germline V gene encodes CDR1 SGHTA and CDR2 FQGNSA. V shed 0 bases and J 8 bases; nucleotides not matched to a gene: 11. The CDR3 length is 16 residues. The DNA of the CDR3 is TGTGCCAGCAGCTTAGCACCGACAGGGGAACGAAAGGGCTACACCTTC. This gives the protein CASSLAPTGERKGYTF. Supplemented by reference TRBV7-2 and TRBJ1-2, the full variable domain reads GAGVSQSPSNKVTEKGKDVELRCDPISGHTALYWYRQSLGQGLEFLIYFQGNSAPDKSGLPSDRFSAERTGGSVSTLTIQRTQQEDSAVYLCASSLAPTGERKGYTFGSGTRLTVV.

The CDR3 loop reads CASSQYRLLNSNQPQHF. CDR3 in DNA: TGTGCCAGCAGCCAGTACAGGTTACTAAACAGCAATCAGCCCCAGCATTTT. V usage is TRBV3-1 (or the pseudogene TRBV3-2) and J usage is TRBJ1-5, with a weak D call TRBD1 (5 bases). V dropped 3 bases and J dropped 1 base, with 16 bases sitting between them. CDR1 and CDR2 from the germline V gene are LGHDT and YNNKEL (reference sequence). This CDR3 contains 17 residues.

The CDR3 sequence is CASSPGGLAGGLGELFF. DNA for the CDR3: TGTGCCAGCAGCCCCGGCGGACTAGCGGGGGGGCTCGGGGAGCTGTTTTTT. This chain connects TRBV7-3 to TRBJ2-2; 15 bases agree with TRBD2. V was pared by 5 bases and J by 7 bases, with 8 bases of the junction left unmatched. Germline assignment: CDR1 SGHTA and CDR2 FQGTGA. The CDR3 spans 17 residues.

J is TRBJ1-1 and V is TRBV6-2 or TRBV6-3; D is undetermined. The CDR3 has 16 residues. The germline V gene has CDR1 MNHEY and CDR2 SVGEGT. V shed 2 bases and J shed 2 bases, with 15 bases lying between them. The chain's CDR3 is CASSYSSGVSNTEAFF. In DNA form, the CDR3 reads TGTGCCAGCAGTTACAGTAGCGGAGTGAGTAACACTGAAGCTTTCTTT.

V gene TRBV11-3 combines with J gene TRBJ2-7; 13 bases map to TRBD2. V lost 4 bases and J lost 6; bases outside the gene matches: 3. Germline V gene sequence: CDR1 SGHNT, CDR2 YENEEA. The CDR3 length is 14 residues. CDR3 coding DNA: TGTGCCAGCAGCTCGACTAGCGGGGGGAGCGAGCAGTACTTC. Its protein is CASSSTSGGSEQYF.

The sample holds one count of this clone. The chain couples TRBV5-8 to TRBJ2-5; TRBD2 is a possible D gene (5 bases). Germline assignment: CDR1 SGHTS and CDR2 YDEGEE. The CDR3 is 14 amino acids. V gave up 0 bases and J gave up 2 bases, with 8 bases separating them. The CDR3 here is CASSLVGLQETQYF. DNA of the CDR3: TGTGCCAGCAGCTTGGTAGGACTTCAAGAGACCCAGTACTTC.